The clone carrying this T cell receptor (beta chain) was detected many times. Its matching antigen is unknown. The patients chosen for sequencing had shown expansion of CD8+CD57+ cells (detected by flow cytometry). The patients, all of them, had severe acquired aplastic anemia. This sample was taken from a study of CD8+CD57+ T cells in acquired aplastic anemia. About the study: DNA recovered from sorted CD4+ and CD8+ cells had a mean of 3.2 ug.

Study findings and constraints: Some 27 CD8+ CDR3 sequences were shared between patients and controls.

The TCR beta profiling, which covered VDJ combination and CDR3 sequence, was carried out using genomic DNA as the template. TCRdb ran MiXCR on the reads and lists one entry per CDR3 protein. The table shows around 430,000 distinct CDR3 sequences, with under 40% occurring only once. V was trimmed by 4 bases and J by 1 base, leaving 5 bases between them. Germline-derived CDR1 and CDR2 are LNHDA and SQIVND (reference sequence). The CDR3 sequence is 13 residues long. The material sequenced was sorted CD4+, CD8+, or CD8+CD57+ T cells (not recorded which) from PBMCs. The TCR was taken from a human donor with aplastic anemia. V is TRBV19 and J is TRBJ1-3; D is unresolved. The CDR3 sequence is CASSRQSGNTIYF. CDR3 nucleotides: TGTGCCAGTAGTAGGCAGTCTGGAAACACCATATATTTT.